This T cell receptor (beta chain) was found in a study of blood T cell repertoires in COVID-19. Study information: The United States, Italy and Spain provided the acute and convalescent COVID-19 samples. Sample material is recorded as cDNA or gDNA derived from T cells, B-cell-depleted T cells, or PBMCs.

Looked up from germline, CDR1 is LGHNA and CDR2 is YSLEER. The germline V and J ends were trimmed by 1 base and 4 bases, with 14 bases remaining between them. The CDR3 consists of 15 residues. Source study methods: Reference gene primer amplification gave estimated nucleated cell counts. Sequencing was performed with immunoSEQ multiplex PCR; in TCRdb, only in-frame clones are kept and a portion is missing. That table is the source of V, J and clone size, and D and trimming were worked out from the DNA. Here the sample spans roughly 250,000 clones, roughly 90% being singletons. The source is a woman younger than 45 with acute or convalescent COVID-19. Sample: peripheral blood. This chain uses TRBV4-3 with TRBJ2-7, with D possibly matching TRBD2 (6 bases). CDR3 residues: CASSQVAGGRYEQYF. DNA for the CDR3: TGCGCCAGCAGCCAAGTGGCCGGGGGTCGGTACGAGCAGTACTTC.